The 10 T cell receptor beta chains reported below all come from one sample, sequenced in a study of identifying expanded T cells in peripheral blood. Produced via immunoSEQ multiplex PCR; TCRdb's table is partial and in-frame only. In the table there are 55,000 to 60,000 clones, approximately 89% of which are singletons. Sequencing was done on a sample of blood. These receptors came from a person between 18 and 75 years old in good health.

The chain employs TRBV18 and TRBJ2-2, with D perhaps TRBD1 or TRBD2 (6 bases each). CDR3 length equals 16 residues. The germline V gene has CDR1 KGHSH and CDR2 LQKENI. The V end lost 1 base, the J end lost 5 bases, and 14 bases lay between the germline ends. The CDR3 here is CASSPQGGLGTGELFF. CDR3 in DNA: TGTGCCAGCTCACCACAAGGGGGACTGGGGACCGGGGAGCTGTTTTTT.

The genes are TRBV10-3 and TRBJ1-1, with 10 bases fitting TRBD1. The CDR3 runs 15 residues. The germline V gene encodes CDR1 ENHRY and CDR2 SYGVKD. J was trimmed by 6 bases and V by 2 bases; bases with no gene match: 6. The CDR3 DNA follows: TGTGCCATCAGTGAGCGAGGGGACAGGGGTGCTGAAGCTTTCTTT. It is translated as CAISERGDRGAEAFF.

J is TRBJ1-2 and V is TRBV30; TRBD1 matches 8 bases. Unmatched junction bases numbered 5, after V lost 3 bases and J lost 5 bases. The germline gives CDR1 GTSNPN, CDR2 SVGIG (reference sequence). This CDR3 is 13 amino acids long. The CDR3 DNA reads TGTGCCTGGAGCCGCGACAGGGGATATGGCTACACCTTC. This sequence encodes CAWSRDRGYGYTF.

The V gene is TRBV30, the J gene TRBJ2-7, with 7 positions matching TRBD1. V trimming: 2 bases; J trimming: 7 bases; junction bases outside the gene matches: 8. The CDR3 has 13 residues. Germline lookup yields CDR1 GTSNPN and CDR2 SVGIG (reference sequence). The CDR3 sequence: CAWSPEEDREQYF. The DNA for the CDR3 is TGTGCCTGGAGTCCCGAAGAGGACAGGGAGCAGTACTTC.

The chain carries TRBV28 and TRBJ1-3; D uncertain. The V gene's germline CDR1 is MDHEN and CDR2 SYDVKM. V was trimmed by 7 bases and J by 4 bases, leaving 14 bases between them. CDR3 size: 14 residues. The CDR3 sequence is CASKPEGEGNTIYF. The CDR3, as DNA: TGTGCCAGCAAACCCGAGGGTGAGGGAAACACCATATATTTT.

The chain combines TRBV15 with TRBJ2-1, with a possible D match to TRBD2 (6 bases). The CDR3 extends over 15 amino acids. V dropped 3 bases and J dropped 9 bases, with 18 bases sitting between them. In germline, CDR1 is LNHNV, CDR2 YYDKDF (reference sequence). In nucleotides, the CDR3 is TGTGCCACCAGCAGGCGTACTAGCATTCTGGGTGAGCAGTTCTTC. It encodes CATSRRTSILGEQFF.

The chain has TRBV28 and TRBJ1-6; D unresolved. The CDR3 consists of 16 residues. Germline CDR1 and CDR2: MDHEN and SYDVKM. V was clipped by 4 bases and J by 5 bases, with 15 bases between them. The CDR3 DNA follows: TGTGCCAGCAGTTCCCTTCCTACAGACAATAATTCACCCCTCCACTTT. This gives the protein CASSSLPTDNNSPLHF.

The rearrangement links TRBV4-3 to TRBJ2-4; 7 nucleotides match TRBD1. V dropped 7 bases and J dropped 1; count of bases not matched to a gene: 1. CDR1 and CDR2 (germline): LGHNA, YSLEER. The length of the CDR3 is 13 residues. The CDR3 region has the DNA TGCGCCAGCATGGACAGGGCCAAAAACATTCAGTACTTC. This gives the protein CASMDRAKNIQYF.

The chain uses TRBV29-1 and TRBJ1-1, with a possible D match to TRBD1 (6 bases). Trimming took off 3 bases at V and 3 bases at J, with 11 bases between the two ends. The CDR3 sequence is 13 residues long. The V gene's germline CDR1 is SQVTM and CDR2 ANQGSEA. The CDR3 here is CSVEGQGHTEAFF. The CDR3 nucleotides are TGCAGCGTTGAGGGGCAGGGGCACACTGAAGCTTTCTTT.

This clone is a singleton in its sample. V gene TRBV18 combines with J gene TRBJ2-7, with 7 nucleotides matching TRBD2. V gave up 6 bases and J gave up 6 bases; unmatched junction bases: 2. The CDR3 extends over 11 amino acids. Germline V gene lookup returns CDR1 KGHSH and CDR2 LQKENI. The CDR3 region has the DNA TGTGCCAGCTCGGGGGGGAGCGAGCAGTACTTC. Protein: CASSGGSEQYF.